This T cell receptor beta chain was sequenced for a study of graft-versus-host responses after intestinal transplantation. Comments on this clone: Its specificity is unknown.

Measured with immunoSEQ multiplex PCR; TCRdb has only the in-frame clones, and not every one. This table holds some 100,000 clones, roughly 90% found once. CDR3 length: 13 residues. V was clipped by 4 bases and J by 5 bases; unmatched bases: 5. Germline V gene sequence: CDR1 SGHRS, CDR2 YFSETQ. Study observations and caveats: The marrow of recipients harbored GvH clones, and ileum or blood showed some of them first. Among circulating GvH clones, peak levels were associated with early post-transplant declines in HvG clones.

The TCR was taken from a human donor who was the organ donor for an intestinal transplant. The sample was unstimulated CD8+ T cells sorted from spleen or lymph node cells, taken before transplant. The chain couples TRBV5-1 to TRBJ2-7, with 8 bases fitting TRBD1. The CDR3 DNA reads as TGCGCCAGCAGCATCGGACAGGGAAACGAGCAGTACTTC. Protein sequence: CASSIGQGNEQYF. The full variable domain, rest sourced from reference TRBV5-1 and TRBJ2-7, is KAGVTQTPRYLIKTRGQQVTLSCSPISGHRSVSWYQQTPGQGLQFLFEYFSETQRNKGNFPGRFSGRQFSNSRSEMNVSTLELGDSALYLCASSIGQGNEQYFGPGTRLTVT.